The 32 T cell receptor beta chains below all came from one sample that was sequenced in a study of CD8+CD57+ T cells in acquired aplastic anemia. Genomic DNA served as template for TCR beta VDJ and CDR3 profiling. TCRdb analysed the reads with MiXCR anew, one entry per CDR3 protein. There are around 400,000 distinct CDR3 sequences in the sample; about two thirds occur only once, and 3% to 5% lies in the top ten. The specimen sequenced was sorted CD4+, CD8+, or CD8+CD57+ T cells (not recorded which) from PBMCs. The origin of the receptors is a human donor in good health, serving as a control.

This clonotype was observed many times. The chain carries TRBV20-1 and TRBJ1-2, with 8 bases fitting TRBD1. The germline V gene encodes CDR1 DFQATT and CDR2 SNEGSKA (reference sequence). Trimming cost V 0 bases and J 6 bases; bases outside gene matches: 9. This CDR3 is 15 amino acids long. The CDR3 DNA reads as TGCAGTGCTAGAGACCCTCAGGGGGCAGGAGATGGCTACACCTTC. This sequence encodes CSARDPQGAGDGYTF.

As regards this clonotype: Germline and junction disagree at one end, which may indicate a read error. The chain combines TRBV9 with TRBJ1-3, with a weak D call TRBD1 (5 bases). Germline V gives CDR1 SGDLS, CDR2 YYNGEE. This CDR3 contains 13 residues. CDR3 amino acids: CASSLAGGNNIYF. The CDR3, as DNA: TGTGCCAGCAGCTTGGCTGGGGGAAACAACATATACTTT.

The chain has TRBV12-3 or TRBV12-4 and TRBJ2-7; possibly TRBD1 for D (8 bases). V shed 3 bases and J shed 6 bases, with 12 bases lying between them. The CDR3 has 13 residues. In DNA, the CDR3 is TGTGCCAGCAGTTTGGACAGGGAGGGCGAGCAGTACTTC. This encodes CASSLDREGEQYF.

This clonotype was seen a single time. This chain joins TRBV7-3 and TRBJ1-6; D is ambiguous. CDR1 and CDR2 (germline): SGHTA, FQGTGA. V was trimmed by 7 bases and J by 8 bases, leaving 12 bases between them. The CDR3 has 13 amino acids. This chain's CDR3 is CASKIGGDSPLHF. The CDR3 nucleotides read TGTGCCAGCAAGATTGGTGGGGATTCACCCCTCCACTTT.

This clonotype has a count of ten or more. J is TRBJ1-5 and V is TRBV12-3 or TRBV12-4; 7 nucleotides line up with TRBD1. The CDR3 is 17 residues long. J lost 5 bases, V lost 0 bases, and 10 bases had no gene match. CDR3 protein: CASSLALSGQSYQPQHF. The CDR3 DNA is TGTGCCAGCAGTTTAGCGCTATCGGGACAGAGTTATCAGCCCCAGCATTTT.

V and J are TRBV10-3 and TRBJ2-7; D unresolved. The CDR3 has 16 residues. The V end was cut by 4 bases, the J end by 0 bases, with 16 bases between. CDR1 and CDR2 from the germline V gene are ENHRY and SYGVKD. The CDR3 sequence is CAISAPSDRSSYEQYF. CDR3 in DNA: TGTGCCATCAGTGCCCCATCGGACCGCAGCTCCTACGAGCAGTACTTC.

V gene TRBV24-1 combines with J gene TRBJ2-1, with TRBD1 as a possible D gene (5 bases). Trimming cost V 4 bases and J 8 bases, with 11 bases left between them. The CDR3 consists of 13 residues. From germline, CDR1 is KGHDR and CDR2 SFDVKD. The chain's CDR3 is CATSESGLHEQFF. The CDR3 DNA reads as TGTGCCACCAGTGAATCAGGGTTACATGAGCAGTTCTTC.

With respect to this clonotype: The conserved phenylalanine or tryptophan normally closing the CDR3 is absent here, so this likely arose from a read error. The DNA is omitted, as the CDR3 cannot be located on it reliably, and the CDR3 follows TCRdb's listing. The chain joins TRBV7-8 to TRBJ1-2. CDR1 is SGHVS and CDR2 is FQNEAQ in the germline V gene. Ends included, the CDR3 has 13 residues. CDR3 sequence: CASSLAQGKEFSP.

This clonotype has ten or more counts. This chain joins TRBV6-1 and TRBJ1-2, with D uncertain. Per germline, CDR1 MNHNS and CDR2 SASEGT. CDR3 size: 9 residues. V was pared by 3 bases and J by 7 bases, with 0 bases between. The DNA for the CDR3 is TGTGCCAGCAGTGATGGCTACACCTTC. Translated, it gives CASSDGYTF.

The chain joins TRBV3-1 to TRBJ2-1; tentative D call: TRBD1 (5 bases). The germline CDR1 and CDR2 sequences are LGHDT and YNNKEL (reference sequence). Trimming left V 0 bases short and J 1 base short, with 13 bases between. The CDR3 is made up of 17 amino acids. The DNA for the CDR3 is TGTGCCAGCAGCCAAGAGCGTGGACAACTTTCCTACAATGAGCAGTTCTTC. Translation gives CASSQERGQLSYNEQFF.

Turning to this clonotype: A much larger clone differs from this one at a single base, so this may be a read error. This chain uses TRBV5-1 with TRBJ2-5; D is perhaps TRBD2 (5 bases). The CDR3 contains 15 residues. Germline assignment: CDR1 SGHRS and CDR2 YFSETQ. The V and J ends lost 2 bases and 2 bases respectively, with 13 bases between them. The CDR3 DNA is TGCGCCAGCAGCTTTGGGAGCGCCCTACAAGAGACCCAGTACTTC. Protein sequence: CASSFGSALQETQYF.

This clonotype was counted many times. The chain joins TRBV13 to TRBJ1-2; no firm D call. V was cut by 1 base and J by 3 bases, with 12 bases left in between. Germline V gene data show CDR1 as PRHDT and CDR2 as FYEKMQ (reference sequence). The CDR3 has 15 residues. The CDR3 loop is CASSLVGPVYYGYTF. DNA for the CDR3: TGTGCCAGCAGCTTAGTAGGGCCGGTATACTATGGCTACACCTTC.

This clonotype showed up just once. V is TRBV10-3 and J is TRBJ2-1; maybe TRBD1 (5 bases). V lost 4 bases to trimming and J lost 6 bases, with 10 bases between them. Germline V gene sequence: CDR1 ENHRY, CDR2 SYGVKD. The CDR3 runs to 13 residues. This CDR3 is CAISVQQGNEQFF. The CDR3 DNA sequence: TGTGCCATCAGTGTTCAGCAGGGCAATGAGCAGTTCTTC.

This chain uses TRBV2 with TRBJ1-2; D unclear. V gave up 1 base and J gave up 6 bases, with 12 bases separating them. Germline lookup yields CDR1 SNHLY and CDR2 FYNNEI. The CDR3 totals 14 residues. CDR3 DNA sequence: TGTGCCAGCAGTGAAGAACCGAACGGTAATGGCTACACCTTC. This gives the protein CASSEEPNGNGYTF.

The chain employs TRBV6-5 and TRBJ1-4; D gene unclear. This CDR3 is 15 amino acids long. The germline V gene encodes CDR1 MNHEY and CDR2 SVGAGI. V was clipped by 3 bases and J by 5 bases, with 13 bases between them. CDR3 sequence: CASSYNRAANEKLFF. DNA for the CDR3: TGTGCCAGCAGTTATAATAGGGCGGCGAATGAAAAACTGTTTTTT.

This clonotype was counted ten times or more. The chain has TRBV12-3 or TRBV12-4 and TRBJ1-1; TRBD1 matches at 7 bases. The CDR3 loop spans 13 amino acids. The V and J ends lost 5 bases and 8 bases, in that order; junction bases with no gene match: 8. The CDR3 sequence: CASSRQGRSEAFF. CDR3 nucleotide sequence: TGTGCCAGCAGTCGACAGGGACGAAGCGAAGCTTTCTTT.

J is TRBJ2-7 and V is TRBV20-1; a possible D gene is TRBD1 (6 bases). V was shortened by 0 bases and J by 5 bases, with 14 bases between the two germline ends. CDR1 is DFQATT, CDR2 SNEGSKA, per germline (reference sequence). This CDR3 has 14 residues. CDR3 DNA sequence: TGCAGTGCTAGAGATACGACAGGCGCCAACGAGCAGTACTTC. Translation: CSARDTTGANEQYF.

Comment on this clonotype: The conserved final phenylalanine or tryptophan is absent from the CDR3, which likely points to a read error. The DNA is left out, because the CDR3 cannot be placed on it with certainty; the CDR3 is given as TCRdb lists it. The chain couples TRBV7-3 to TRBJ1-2; the table's D gene call, TRBD1, was not cross checked with the DNA. The V gene's germline CDR1 is SGHTA and CDR2 FQGTGA. The CDR3 contains 13 residues when both ends are counted. Here the CDR3 reads CASSLVSPGGYTY.

Many counts were recorded for this clonotype. The J gene is TRBJ2-5, the V gene TRBV6-6; 10 bases match TRBD1. Germline assignment: CDR1 MNHNY and CDR2 SVGAGI (reference sequence). The CDR3 sequence is 13 residues long. V trimming: 7 bases; J trimming: 7 bases; junction bases outside the gene matches: 6. As DNA, the CDR3 is TGTGCCAGCACCTGGGACAGGGGAGGGACCCAGTACTTC. This encodes CASTWDRGGTQYF.

The table lists this clonotype with a count of one. The V call is TRBV18, the J call TRBJ1-3; D is unclear. V lost 3 bases and J lost 2, with 11 bases in between. This CDR3 is built from 15 residues. Germline V gene sequence: CDR1 KGHSH, CDR2 LQKENI. CDR3 residues: CASSPTRGAGNTIYF. CDR3 coding DNA: TGTGCCAGCTCACCGACGAGAGGCGCTGGAAACACCATATATTTT. Drawing the rest from reference TRBV18 and TRBJ1-3, the complete variable domain is NAGVMQNPRHLVRRRGQEARLRCSPMKGHSHVYWYRQLPEEGLKFMVYLQKENIIDESGMPKERFSAEFPKEGPSILRIQQVVRGDSAAYFCASSPTRGAGNTIYFGEGSWLTVV.

Ten or more counts support this clonotype. The CDR3 region has the DNA TGCGCCAGCAGCCAAGGCCTTCTGGGGAGCAATCAGCCCCAGCATTTT. This sequence encodes CASSQGLLGSNQPQHF. This chain uses TRBV4-1 with TRBJ1-5; D is unresolved. In germline, CDR1 is MGHRA, CDR2 YSYEKL. The V and J ends lost 1 base and 1 base respectively, with 11 bases between them. There are 16 residues in the CDR3.

V gene TRBV19 combines with J gene TRBJ2-7; 8 bases are shared with TRBD1. The J call may be wrong; the DNA end is better matched by TRBJ1-1. Germline CDR1 is LNHDA and CDR2 is SQIVND (reference sequence). The CDR3 extends over 15 amino acids. The CDR3 protein is CASSDGATGDTEAFF. Written as DNA, the CDR3 is TGTGCCAGTAGTGATGGAGCGACAGGGGACACTGAAGCTTTCTTT.

The genes are TRBV6-5 and TRBJ1-6; D gene uncertain. The germline V and J ends were trimmed by 8 bases and 7 bases, with 18 bases remaining between them. Germline assignment: CDR1 MNHEY and CDR2 SVGAGI. The CDR3 sequence is 15 residues long. CDR3 protein: CASCKDTFGNSPLHF. The CDR3 DNA reads TGTGCCAGCTGCAAAGACACTTTTGGGAATTCACCCCTCCACTTT.

Comments on this clonotype: At one end, the junction sequence differs from germline, possibly due to a read error. J is TRBJ2-5 and V is TRBV10-3; TRBD1 might be the D (6 bases). Per germline, CDR1 ENHRY and CDR2 SYGVKD. This CDR3 comprises 14 residues. The DNA for the CDR3 is TGTGCCAGCAGTGAGCCCGACAGGAACGATAGCCACAACTTC. Translation: CASSEPDRNDSHNF.

The chain is built from TRBV5-4 and TRBJ2-5; D is unresolved. This CDR3 is 11 amino acids long. Trimming cost V 5 bases and J 9 bases, with 11 bases left between them. From germline, CDR1 is SGHNT and CDR2 YYREEE (reference sequence). CDR3 region: CASSHVAPQYF. The CDR3 region has the DNA TGTGCCAGCAGTCACGTTGCCCCCCAGTACTTC.

This clonotype was recorded at least ten times. The chain has TRBV7-9 and TRBJ2-4; D is unresolved. This CDR3 has 13 amino acids. CDR1 is SEHNR and CDR2 is FQNEAQ in the germline V gene (reference sequence). The V and J ends lost 5 bases and 6 bases respectively, with 11 bases between them. The CDR3 nucleotides are TGTGCCAGCAGCCCAGGCATCTCAAACATTCAGTACTTC. It codes for CASSPGISNIQYF.

For this clonotype: Germline is not matched at one junction end, which may reflect a read error. This chain links TRBV7-2 with TRBJ2-1, with 7 bases fitting TRBD1. The CDR3 extends over 14 amino acids. Germline V gene data show CDR1 as SGHTA and CDR2 as FQGNSA. CDR3 sequence reads: CASSLTTGATYEQF. In nucleotides, the CDR3 is TGTGCCAGCAGCTTAACTACAGGGGCGACCTACGAGCAGTTC.

This clonotype was seen ten or more times. CDR3 sequence reads: CASRETSGDTQYF. Written as DNA, the CDR3 is TGTGCCAGCAGGGAGACTAGCGGGGATACGCAGTATTTT. The rearrangement links TRBV5-4 to TRBJ2-3; TRBD2 matches at 10 bases. Trimming at V came to 5 bases and at J to 6 bases, leaving 3 bases not matched to a gene. CDR1 SGHNT and CDR2 YYREEE come from the germline V gene (reference sequence). CDR3 size: 13 residues.

This chain joins TRBV18 and TRBJ2-2; 9 bases line up with TRBD1. The V gene's germline CDR1 is KGHSH and CDR2 LQKENI. The CDR3 runs 16 residues. The V segment lost 3 bases and the J segment 1 base; nucleotides outside the gene matches: 3. CDR3 residues: CASSPGQGRNTGELFF. CDR3 DNA sequence: TGTGCCAGCTCACCCGGACAGGGGCGGAACACCGGGGAGCTGTTTTTT.

This clonotype was seen repeatedly, ten times or more. The chain is built from TRBV2 and TRBJ1-3; D uncertain. The CDR3 totals 18 residues. Germline CDR1 SNHLY, CDR2 FYNNEI. Trimming left V 2 bases short and J 8 bases short, with 25 bases between. The CDR3 DNA sequence: TGTGCCAGCAGTGAACCCGATACCGCAAAGACGGACTCAGACACCATATATTTT. It is translated as CASSEPDTAKTDSDTIYF.

In its sample, this clonotype was seen once. The chain links TRBV7-2 to TRBJ1-2; no clear D gene. CDR3 length: 13 amino acids. V shed 11 bases and J shed 2 bases, with 15 bases lying between them. Germline-derived CDR1 and CDR2 are SGHTA and FQGNSA. The DNA for the CDR3 is TGTGCCTGCGGCCCAGACAAGAACTATGGCTACACCTTC. It encodes CACGPDKNYGYTF.

The V call is TRBV4-1, the J call TRBJ2-3; D is unresolved. V was shortened by 0 bases and J by 0 bases, with 13 bases between the two germline ends. CDR1 and CDR2 (germline): MGHRA, YSYEKL. The CDR3 covers 17 residues. CDR3 nucleotide sequence: TGCGCCAGCAGCCAAGACGGTGGCACCTCTAGCACAGATACGCAGTATTTT. Translating it yields CASSQDGGTSSTDTQYF.